These T cell receptor beta chains were read from a single sample in a study of CD8 T cells in Susac syndrome. TCRdb passed the immunoSEQ multiplex PCR reads through MiXCR, listing each CDR3 protein once. The data show roughly 50,000 distinct CDR3 sequences, 90% to 95% seen once. The sequenced material came from CD8+ T cells from PBMCs. The source of these receptors is a human donor in good health. The CDR3 runs from the conserved cysteine through the conserved F or W. The D gene is left open where the match is weak. Size tells how often a clone was seen (once, few, many) or the class of an expanded clone, and some rows leave it out.

J: TRBJ2-5; size: -; V: TRBV7-9; D: -; DNA: TGTGCCAGCAGCTTTCCCCGAGCGGAGGGGGGAGAGACCCAGTACTTC; CDR3: CASSFPRAEGGETQYF
J: TRBJ2-3; size: -; V: TRBV25-1; D: -; DNA: TGTGCCAGCGGTGGACTGAGCACAGATACGCAGTATTTT; CDR3: CASGGLSTDTQYF
J: TRBJ2-7; size: -; V: TRBV6-5; D: TRBD2; DNA: TGTGCCAGCAGTCTAGCGGGAACCTACGAGCAGTACTTC; CDR3: CASSLAGTYEQYF
J: TRBJ1-1; size: -; V: TRBV9; D: -; DNA: TGTGCCAGCAGCCATGGGGGGACTGAAGCTTTCTTT; CDR3: CASSHGGTEAFF
J: TRBJ2-5; size: -; V: TRBV14; D: -; DNA: TGTGCCAGCAGCCAAAATCTGGGACACCGCCAAGAGACCCAGTACTTC; CDR3: CASSQNLGHRQETQYF
J: TRBJ2-3; size: -; V: TRBV27; D: -; DNA: TGTGCCAGCACCCCAACTAGTGCCCCAGATACGCAGTATTTT; CDR3: CASTPTSAPDTQYF
J: TRBJ2-2; size: -; V: TRBV5-1; D: -; DNA: TGCGCCAGCAGCTTCTTAAACACCGGGGAGCTGTTTTTT; CDR3: CASSFLNTGELFF
J: TRBJ2-1; size: -; V: TRBV27; D: -; DNA: TGTGCCAGCAGACCCGGGACCTGGGGGGACAATGAGCAGTTCTTC; CDR3: CASRPGTWGDNEQFF
J: TRBJ2-7; size: -; V: TRBV29-1; D: TRBD2; DNA: TGCAGCGTGGTGGTGGCTAGCGGCTACGAGCAGTACTTC; CDR3: CSVVVASGYEQYF
J: TRBJ2-5; size: -; V: TRBV6-5; D: -; DNA: TGTGCCAGCAGTTACTCGAGCGGGTTTTTGCGGGACCAAGAGACCCAGTACTTC; CDR3: CASSYSSGFLRDQETQYF
J: TRBJ1-5; size: -; V: TRBV27; D: -; DNA: TGTGCCAGCAGTTTTTACGGGGGGCTTTTTAGCAATCAGCCCCAGCATTTT; CDR3: CASSFYGGLFSNQPQHF
J: TRBJ1-1; size: -; V: TRBV5-1; D: -; DNA: TGCGCCAGCAGCTTTACGGGGGTAACCGAAGCTTTCTTT; CDR3: CASSFTGVTEAFF
J: TRBJ2-1; size: -; V: TRBV13; D: TRBD2; DNA: TGTGCCAGCAGCTTAGAGGCTAGCGGGATGGGTGGTGAGCAGTTCTTC; CDR3: CASSLEASGMGGEQFF
J: TRBJ2-1; size: -; V: TRBV7-9; D: -; DNA: TGTGCCAGCAGCCCTATCTCGGGGCTGGCGAGCTCCTACAATGAGCAGTTCTTC; CDR3: CASSPISGLASSYNEQFF
J: TRBJ2-5; size: -; V: TRBV20-1; D: -; DNA: TGCAGTGCTCCAACAGGGATGGGAGAGACCCAGTACTTC; CDR3: CSAPTGMGETQYF
J: TRBJ2-7; size: -; V: TRBV10-2; D: -; DNA: TGCGCCAGCAGTGGAACAGGCGAGCAGTACTTC; CDR3: CASSGTGEQYF
J: TRBJ2-1; size: -; V: TRBV6-2/TRBV6-3; D: TRBD2; DNA: TGTGCCAGCAGTTACGGGACTAGCAACGATGAGCAGTTCTTC; CDR3: CASSYGTSNDEQFF
J: TRBJ2-5; size: -; V: TRBV12-3/TRBV12-4; D: -; DNA: TGTGCCAGCAGTTTAGCCGGAGACGAGACCCAGTACTTC; CDR3: CASSLAGDETQYF
J: TRBJ2-2; size: -; V: TRBV7-9; D: -; DNA: TGTGCCAGCCTCGAGGGCCCGGGGACCGGGGAGCTGTTTTTT; CDR3: CASLEGPGTGELFF
J: TRBJ2-7; size: once; V: TRBV29-1; D: -; DNA: TGCAGCGTTGAAGATCCCCAGGAGTCCTACGAGCAGTACTTC; CDR3: CSVEDPQESYEQYF
J: TRBJ2-5; size: -; V: TRBV28; D: -; DNA: TGTGCCAGCAGTTTAATCCAGGGAGTGGAGACCCAGTACTTC; CDR3: CASSLIQGVETQYF
J: TRBJ2-7; size: -; V: TRBV13; D: TRBD1; DNA: TGTGCCAGCAGCTCTACCGGGACAGCCCTCTACGAGCAGTACTTC; CDR3: CASSSTGTALYEQYF
J: TRBJ1-3; size: -; V: TRBV28; D: TRBD1; DNA: TGTGCCAGCAGTTTCGGGGACAGAGCTTTCTCGTCTGGAAACACCATATATTTT; CDR3: CASSFGDRAFSSGNTIYF
J: TRBJ1-4; size: -; V: TRBV28; D: -; DNA: TGTGCCAGCAGATACCAGCCTGATGGAAAACTGTTTTTT; CDR3: CASRYQPDGKLFF